These T cell receptor beta chains were read from a single sample in a study of T-cell reconstitution after alpha-beta-depleted transplantation in children. TCRdb re-called the PCR reads with MiXCR, one entry per CDR3 protein. The sample lists a few hundred thousand distinct CDR3 sequences; roughly 30% were seen once. The sample in question was PBMCs, obtained before TCRalphabeta/CD19-depleted stem cell transplant. These receptors were taken from a boy younger than two with Wiskott-Aldrich syndrome, due to receive a stem cell transplant. The CDR3 runs from the conserved cysteine through the conserved F or W. The D gene is left open where the match is weak. Where a row states a size, it is once, few, many or the class of an expanded clone; other rows omit it.

J,size,D,V,DNA,CDR3
TRBJ2-1,-,TRBD1,TRBV7-9,TGTGCCAGCAGCTTACAGGGGGCCTCTTCCAATGAGCAGTTCTTC,CASSLQGASSNEQFF
TRBJ2-5,few,TRBD1,TRBV20-1,TGCAGTGCCTGGGACAGACAAGAGACCCAGTACTTC,CSAWDRQETQYF
TRBJ2-3,few,TRBD2,TRBV20-1,TGCAGTGCTAGACGACTAGCTATGACAGATACGCAGTATTTT,CSARRLAMTDTQYF
TRBJ2-1,many,-,TRBV28,TGTGCCAGCAACCCAGGGATCCGCCACAATGAGCAGTTCTTC,CASNPGIRHNEQFF
TRBJ2-5,-,-,TRBV6-2/TRBV6-3,TGTGCCAGCAGCTTCCCCGGAAAGGAGACCCAGTACTTC,CASSFPGKETQYF
TRBJ1-1,once,TRBD1,TRBV11-2,TGTGCCAGCAGCTTAGTCCTACAGGGGGCCATGAACACTGAAGCTTTCTTT,CASSLVLQGAMNTEAFF
TRBJ2-6,few,-,TRBV20-1,TGCAGTGCTCGTCCCGCCTCTGGGGCCAACGTCCTGACTTTC,CSARPASGANVLTF
TRBJ2-1,-,TRBD2,TRBV30,TGTGTTCTAGCGGGAGGCCACAATGAGCAGTTCTTC,CVLAGGHNEQFF
TRBJ2-1,many,-,TRBV5-1,TGTGCCAGCAGCTTAGGGCGGAGCTCCTACAATGAGCAGTTCTTC,CASSLGRSSYNEQFF
TRBJ2-1,-,-,TRBV12-3/TRBV12-4,TGTGCCAGCAGCCACTGGGGTCGTACCACTCAGTTCTTC,CASSHWGRTTQFF
TRBJ1-5,-,TRBD1,TRBV10-3,TGTGCCATCAGTTCCGGACAGGGTGTCGGCCAGCCCCAGCATTTT,CAISSGQGVGQPQHF
TRBJ2-1,few,TRBD1,TRBV6-5,TGTGCCAGCAGTCTACTGACAGGGGGCGGGTATGAGCAGTTCTTC,CASSLLTGGGYEQFF
TRBJ2-5,-,-,TRBV6-5,TGTGCCAGCAGTTACTCGATCGGTCGACGGAGCGAGTACTTC,CASSYSIGRRSEYF
TRBJ2-1,few,-,TRBV5-1,TGCGCCAGCAGCTTCCTAGCGGAGGGGGCCTACAATGAGCAGTTCTTC,CASSFLAEGAYNEQFF
TRBJ2-7,-,TRBD2,TRBV5-1,TGCGCCAGCAGGTTTGACGCTAGCGGGCCTTACGAGCAGTACTTC,CASRFDASGPYEQYF
TRBJ2-1,-,-,TRBV6-2/TRBV6-3,TGTGCCAGCAGTAAACAGGAGTACAATGAGCAGTTCTTC,CASSKQEYNEQFF
TRBJ2-7,few,-,TRBV5-1,TGCGCCAGCAGCCCCAGAGCCGACGTCTACGAGCAGTACTTC,CASSPRADVYEQYF
TRBJ1-4,-,TRBD1,TRBV5-1,TGCGCCAGCAGCTTGCCCGGGACAGGGGGCTACGGTGAAAAACTGTTTTTT,CASSLPGTGGYGEKLFF
TRBJ2-7,few,TRBD1,TRBV7-2,TGTGCCAGCAGCTTAGTCGGGACAGGGGTGTACGAGCAGTACTTC,CASSLVGTGVYEQYF
TRBJ2-1,few,-,TRBV28,TGTGCCAGCAGTTCGGGGTTGGGTATAGGATACAATGAGCAGTTCTTC,CASSSGLGIGYNEQFF
TRBJ2-3,many,-,TRBV5-1,TGTGCCAGCAGCTTGTCCGGGGGCACAGATACGCAGTATTTT,CASSLSGGTDTQYF
TRBJ1-1,few,-,TRBV5-1,TGCGCCAGCAGCCGAGGGGGACCGGCGAACACTGAAGCTTTCTTT,CASSRGGPANTEAFF
TRBJ2-1,few,-,TRBV5-5,TGTGCCAGCAGTCAGGCTAGAGGTCTGAGCTCCTACAATGAGCAGTTCTTC,CASSQARGLSSYNEQFF
TRBJ2-7,-,-,TRBV7-9,TGTGCCAGCAGCCCTTTGAGGGAGGCTACCTACGAGCAGTACTTC,CASSPLREATYEQYF
TRBJ2-7,few,TRBD2,TRBV5-1,TGCGCCAGCAGATCTCTAGCGGAGGCTTACGAGCAGTACTTC,CASRSLAEAYEQYF
TRBJ2-5,-,-,TRBV5-1,TGCGCCAGCAGCTTGGGACTAGTGGGACAAGAGACCCAGTACTTC,CASSLGLVGQETQYF
TRBJ2-5,many,-,TRBV20-1,TGCAGTGCTAGAGGAAACCAAGAGACCCAGTACTTC,CSARGNQETQYF
TRBJ2-3,-,TRBD2,TRBV10-3,TGTGCCACTAGCGGGAGTAATACAGATACGCAGTATTTT,CATSGSNTDTQYF
TRBJ2-2,-,TRBD1,TRBV10-2,TGCGCCAGCAGGACAACAGGGGGTCGGGGCGGGGAGCTGTTTTTT,CASRTTGGRGGELFF
TRBJ1-1,-,-,TRBV18,TGTGCCAGCTCACCACCTACCATCGACACTGAAGCTTTCTTT,CASSPPTIDTEAFF
TRBJ2-7,-,-,TRBV9,TGTGCCAGCAGCGTAGACGGGCAGGGTGAGCAGTACTTC,CASSVDGQGEQYF
TRBJ1-1,-,TRBD1,TRBV14,TGTGCCAGCAGCTCCAGACAGGGGGAGTGGGAAACTGAAGCTTTCTTT,CASSSRQGEWETEAFF
TRBJ2-6,-,-,TRBV5-1,TGCGCCAGCAGCTTGGATGGGACTGGGGCCAACGTCCTGACTTTC,CASSLDGTGANVLTF
TRBJ2-1,few,-,TRBV5-4,TGTGCCAGCAGCTTTTCCCGGGAGAGATCCTACAATGAGCAGTTTTTC,CASSFSRERSYNEQFF
TRBJ1-2,few,-,TRBV12-3/TRBV12-4,TGTGCCAGCAGTCTATGGAGGGAGGGAGGCTACACCTTC,CASSLWREGGYTF
TRBJ2-2,-,-,TRBV7-2,TGTGCCAGCAGCCCTGCCCGGGAGCTGTTTTTT,CASSPARELFF
TRBJ2-5,-,TRBD2,TRBV2,TGTGCCAGCAGTGAGGGACTAGTCGAGGAGACCCAGTACTTC,CASSEGLVEETQYF
TRBJ1-2,-,-,TRBV12-3/TRBV12-4,TGTGCCAGCAGTTTAGGGCAGGCCGGCGGCTACACCTTC,CASSLGQAGGYTF
TRBJ2-1,-,-,TRBV29-1,TGCAGCGTTGACAGTACCTACAATGAGCAGTTCTTC,CSVDSTYNEQFF
TRBJ2-5,-,-,TRBV5-1,TGCGCCAGCAGCTTGCGGGGGTTCGGGGAGACCCAGTACTTC,CASSLRGFGETQYF
TRBJ2-2,-,-,TRBV18,TGTGCCAGCTCACCGTTAGCGGACAGGAACACCGGGGAGCTGTTTTTT,CASSPLADRNTGELFF
TRBJ2-1,few,TRBD2,TRBV4-1,TGCGCCAGCAGCCAGAAACTGACCAACCTAGCGGGGGACAATGAGCAGTTCTTC,CASSQKLTNLAGDNEQFF
TRBJ1-4,-,TRBD1,TRBV4-1,TGCGCCAGCAGCCAAGACAGGTTGGGACAGGGGCTGAATGAAAAACTGTTTTTT,CASSQDRLGQGLNEKLFF
TRBJ1-1,few,-,TRBV20-1,TGCAGTGCTAGAGCGGGCCCGAACACTGAAGCTTTCTTT,CSARAGPNTEAFF
TRBJ2-7,-,-,TRBV4-1,TGCGCCAGCAGCCAAGGGGCCAGCGCGAACTCCTACGAGCAGTACTTC,CASSQGASANSYEQYF
TRBJ2-5,few,-,TRBV28,TGTGCCTCCGGCGCCCTGGCAGATCAAGAGACCCAGTACTTC,CASGALADQETQYF
TRBJ2-1,-,TRBD2,TRBV28,TGTGCCAGCAGTTTTCCTAGCGGGAGAGCTAATGAGCAGTTCTTC,CASSFPSGRANEQFF
TRBJ2-1,-,TRBD2,TRBV5-1,TGCGCCAGCAGCATTCAGGGGGCCTTAGCGGGAGGGAGCTACAATGAGCAGTTCTTC,CASSIQGALAGGSYNEQFF
TRBJ2-3,few,-,TRBV5-1,TGCGCCAGCAGCTCCCTACCTATGACAGTCACAGATACGCAGTATTTT,CASSSLPMTVTDTQYF
TRBJ1-1,-,TRBD1,TRBV2,TGTGCCAGCAGCCGGGACAGGGGGTCCACTGAAGCTTTCTTT,CASSRDRGSTEAFF
TRBJ1-2,-,-,TRBV4-2,TGTGCCAGGAGCCCCGGGCCCTATTGCTACACCTTC,CARSPGPYCYTF